The 25 T cell receptor beta chains reported below all come from one sample, sequenced in a study of CD8 T cells in Susac syndrome (dated by TCRdb to the late 2010s). Library generation was performed with the immunoSEQ multiplex PCR assay. RNA was extracted with the RNeasy kit and roughly 0.5 to 1 ug was reverse transcribed using random hexamers. TCRdb handled the public reads itself, with Q25 trimming in fastp and clone calling in MiXCR, and kept productive beta chains. Merged by CDR3 protein, the rows form single entries marked with the most common genes and DNA. The sample profile shows around 81,000 distinct CDR3 sequences; 94% of them were found once. The ten largest clones capture approximately 1% of the sample. Input material: CD8+ T cells from PBMCs. All receptors come from a human donor with Susac syndrome.

The chain employs TRBV3-1 and TRBJ2-7; 7 nucleotides line up with TRBD2. J was trimmed by 0 bases and V by 4 bases; bases with no gene match: 3. Germline V lookup: CDR1 LGHDT, CDR2 YNNKEL (reference sequence). CDR3 length equals 14 residues. The CDR3 DNA reads as TGTGCCAGCAGCCCGGGAGGCCTCTCCTACGAGCAGTACTTC. It yields the protein CASSPGGLSYEQYF.

The V call is TRBV30, the J call TRBJ1-1, with unresolved D. The germline V gene has CDR1 GTSNPN and CDR2 SVGIG (reference sequence). The CDR3 length is 14 residues. Trimming shortened V by 0 bases and J by 0 bases, and 8 bases separated the two germline ends. DNA for the CDR3: TGTGCCTGGAGTGTTGTGGCGGTGAACACTGAAGCTTTCTTT. It encodes CAWSVVAVNTEAFF.

The chain has TRBV28 and TRBJ2-2; 8 nucleotides agree with TRBD2. This CDR3 has 17 amino acids. The trim removed 6 bases at V and 7 bases at J, leaving 16 bases unmatched. Germline V gives CDR1 MDHEN, CDR2 SYDVKM. In DNA form, the CDR3 reads TGTGCCAGCAGAAGTCGGGAGGGACAAAAAGGCCGCGGGGAGCTGTTTTTT. Protein: CASRSREGQKGRGELFF. Based on the CDR3 plus reference TRBV28 and TRBJ2-2, the full variable domain is DVKVTQSSRYLVKRTGEKVFLECVQDMDHENMFWYRQDPGLGLRLIYFSYDVKMKEKGDIPEGYSVSREKKERFSLILESASTNQTSMYLCASRSREGQKGRGELFFGEGSRLTVL.

This sequence joins TRBV11-2 and TRBJ2-2, with D tentatively TRBD1 or TRBD2 (5 bases each). With 1 base removed from V and 5 bases from J, the gap between germline ends came to 14 bases. This CDR3 spans 16 amino acids. Germline V gene sequence: CDR1 SGHAT, CDR2 FQNNGV. The CDR3 is CASSLVVGTVTGELFF. In DNA form, the CDR3 reads TGTGCCAGCAGCTTAGTGGTTGGGACGGTAACCGGGGAGCTGTTTTTT.

The V and J genes are TRBV20-1 and TRBJ2-7; D tentatively reads TRBD1 or TRBD2 (5 bases each). Germline V gene lookup returns CDR1 DFQATT and CDR2 SNEGSKA (reference sequence). Trimming removed 3 bases from V and 0 bases from J, with 9 bases in between. The CDR3 has 13 amino acids. CDR3 in DNA: TGCAGTGCTAGGGGGGTTAACTCCTACGAGCAGTACTTC. Amino acid sequence: CSARGVNSYEQYF.

This clonotype was observed a single time. The chain is built from TRBV14 and TRBJ1-2; TRBD1 is a possible D gene (5 bases). The germline gives CDR1 SGHDN, CDR2 FVKESK. This CDR3 contains 15 residues. Trimming stripped 0 bases from V and 6 bases from J, with 14 bases between. This CDR3 reads CASSQDLGRVNGYTF. CDR3 in DNA: TGTGCCAGCAGCCAAGATCTTGGCAGGGTCAATGGCTACACCTTC.

The V and J genes are TRBV7-9 and TRBJ1-2; D remains ambiguous. There are 13 residues in the CDR3. Germline CDR1 reads SEHNR; CDR2 reads FQNEAQ (reference sequence). V was trimmed by 3 bases and J by 6 bases, leaving 11 bases between them. The CDR3 DNA reads as TGTGCCAGCAGCTTCTTTCCTAGGGATGGCTACACCTTC. Protein sequence: CASSFFPRDGYTF.

The J gene is TRBJ2-5, the V gene TRBV5-1, with TRBD2 identical over 7 bases. CDR3 length: 16 amino acids. V shed 4 bases and J 2 bases; nucleotides not matched to a gene: 11. Germline V gene lookup returns CDR1 SGHRS and CDR2 YFSETQ. CDR3 sequence (DNA): TGCGCCAGCAGCCCCTGGGGGGGAAACCCACAAGAGACCCAGTACTTC. Residues: CASSPWGGNPQETQYF.

This chain uses TRBV7-9 with TRBJ2-7; D unclear. CDR1 is SEHNR, CDR2 FQNEAQ, per germline (reference sequence). The CDR3 has 12 residues. V was pared by 4 bases and J by 2 bases, with 6 bases between. The CDR3 DNA reads as TGTGCCAGCAGCTCTCTCCCCTACGAGCAGTACTTC. Amino acid sequence: CASSSLPYEQYF. Looking up the rest from reference TRBV7-9 and TRBJ2-7 gives the full variable domain: DTGVSQNPRHKITKRGQNVTFRCDPISEHNRLYWYRQTLGQGPEFLTYFQNEAQLEKSRLLSDRFSAERPKGSFSTLEIQRTEQGDSAMYLCASSSLPYEQYFGPGTRLTVT.

This chain uses TRBV7-8 with TRBJ2-3; D possibly corresponds to TRBD2 (7 bases). CDR1 is SGHVS, CDR2 FQNEAQ, per germline. V was trimmed by 4 bases and J by 4 bases, leaving 18 bases between them. The CDR3 extends over 16 amino acids. The chain's CDR3 is CASSWEGGMRADTQYF. The CDR3 DNA reads TGTGCCAGCAGCTGGGAGGGGGGGATGAGGGCAGATACGCAGTATTTT.

The V call is TRBV29-1, the J call TRBJ2-7; D is perhaps TRBD2 (5 bases). V lost 3 bases and J lost 1, with 7 bases in between. The CDR3 has 12 residues. Germline loops: CDR1 SQVTM, CDR2 ANQGSEA. For the CDR3, the DNA is TGCAGCGTTGAGGGAGAGTCCTACGAGCAGTACTTC. Translation gives CSVEGESYEQYF.

The V gene is TRBV5-4, the J gene TRBJ2-5; possibly TRBD1 or TRBD2 for D (6 bases each). There are 15 residues in the CDR3. Looked up from germline, CDR1 is SGHNT and CDR2 is YYREEE (reference sequence). V lost 4 bases and J 4 bases, leaving 17 bases between the germline ends. The CDR3 DNA is TGTGCCAGCAGCCCCCCTGGAGGGGGGAGAGAGACCCAGTACTTC. It is translated as CASSPPGGGRETQYF.

This clonotype has a single count. The J gene is TRBJ2-7, the V gene TRBV9; the D is unclear. The CDR3 is made up of 14 amino acids. CDR1 and CDR2 from the germline V gene are SGDLS and YYNGEE. Trimming left V 2 bases short and J 2 bases short, with 11 bases between. CDR3 sequence (DNA): TGTGCCAGCAGCGTTAGGGCGTCTGCCTACGAGCAGTACTTC. Translation gives CASSVRASAYEQYF.

The V gene is TRBV20-1, the J gene TRBJ1-3; D is perhaps TRBD1 (5 bases). CDR3 length: 16 residues. V lost 1 base and J 2 bases, leaving 15 bases between the germline ends. Germline CDR1 DFQATT, CDR2 SNEGSKA (reference sequence). The CDR3 DNA sequence: TGCAGTGCTAGAGTTCCGGCAGGGAGGCCTGGAAACACCATATATTTT. This codes for CSARVPAGRPGNTIYF.

The rearrangement joins TRBV19 to TRBJ2-1, with a tentative D call TRBD2 (6 bases). The V gene lost 1 base and the J gene lost 9 bases, with 13 bases spanning the gap. This CDR3 spans 14 amino acids. CDR1 is LNHDA and CDR2 is SQIVND in the germline V gene (reference sequence). This CDR3 is CASSIAGGIIEQFF. CDR3 DNA sequence: TGTGCCAGTAGTATAGCGGGCGGGATTATTGAGCAGTTCTTC.

This clonotype was seen a single time. The V gene is TRBV2, the J gene TRBJ2-4; D is unclear. This CDR3 has 15 amino acids. Germline V CDR1 and CDR2: SNHLY, FYNNEI. The ends were cut back, 7 bases at V and 1 base at J, with 14 bases in the middle. The CDR3 sequence is CASTKTLTAKNIQYF. In DNA, the CDR3 is TGTGCCAGCACGAAGACCCTAACGGCCAAAAACATTCAGTACTTC.

This clonotype was seen more than once but under ten times. The gene calls are TRBV27 and TRBJ1-1, with a possible D match to TRBD1 (6 bases). The germline CDR1 and CDR2 sequences are MNHEY and SMNVEV (reference sequence). The CDR3 totals 13 residues. V lost 2 bases and J 7 bases, leaving 11 bases between the germline ends. CDR3 nucleotide sequence: TGTGCCAGCAGTTTAGGTGGGGGCCGTGAAGCTTTCTTT. Translation: CASSLGGGREAFF.

The J gene is TRBJ2-2, the V gene TRBV20-1; no clear D gene. Germline values: CDR1 DFQATT, CDR2 SNEGSKA (reference sequence). This CDR3 is built from 16 residues. V lost 0 bases to trimming and J lost 6 bases, with 17 bases between them. The CDR3 loop is CSARDRAGRSAGELFF. The CDR3 DNA sequence: TGCAGTGCTAGAGATCGGGCAGGACGGTCGGCCGGGGAGCTGTTTTTT.

The gene calls are TRBV29-1 and TRBJ2-3, with D unclear. The germline V gene has CDR1 SQVTM and CDR2 ANQGSEA. Trimming removed 0 bases from V and 5 bases from J, with 9 bases in between. The CDR3 is made up of 13 amino acids. The CDR3 bases are TGCAGCGTTGAAGAGGGCCCCGAAGATACGCAGTATTTT. This translates into CSVEEGPEDTQYF.

The chain is built from TRBV5-1 and TRBJ2-7, with D tentatively TRBD1 or TRBD2 (5 bases each). Deletions cut 0 bases from V and 3 bases from J, with 10 bases between. CDR1 is SGHRS and CDR2 is YFSETQ in the germline V gene. The CDR3 consists of 14 residues. CDR3 nucleotides: TGCGCCAGCAGCTTGGAAGCAGGGAGCTACGAGCAGTACTTC. It codes for CASSLEAGSYEQYF.

The chain links TRBV20-1 to TRBJ2-5, with D possibly called TRBD1 or TRBD2 (6 bases each). Trimming took off 1 base at V and 5 bases at J, with 17 bases between the two ends. Germline assignment: CDR1 DFQATT and CDR2 SNEGSKA (reference sequence). CDR3 length: 15 amino acids. CDR3 sequence (DNA): TGCAGTGCTAGAGGGGCCGGGGGCGCGGAGGAGACCCAGTACTTC. Amino acid sequence: CSARGAGGAEETQYF.

CDR3 nucleotides: TGTGCCAGCAGTTTGTACAGGGGGGGAAACGAGCAGTACTTC. Translation: CASSLYRGGNEQYF. The chain has TRBV28 and TRBJ2-7, with D perhaps matching TRBD1 (8 bases). Germline V CDR1 and CDR2: MDHEN, SYDVKM. This CDR3 has 14 amino acids. V dropped 3 bases and J dropped 5 bases, with 14 bases sitting between them.

This clonotype was counted once. The V gene is TRBV25-1, the J gene TRBJ2-7; TRBD1 aligns across 11 bases. V shed 4 bases, J shed 3 bases, and the junction held 2 bases outside the gene matches. Per germline, CDR1 MGHDK and CDR2 SYGVNS. The CDR3 totals 14 residues. DNA for the CDR3: TGTGCCAGCAGTGCCGGGACAGGGGGCTACGAGCAGTACTTC. Translating gives CASSAGTGGYEQYF.

In DNA, the CDR3 is TGTGCCAGCAGTTGGGGAATCTCCTACGAGCAGTACTTC. Protein product: CASSWGISYEQYF. The chain has TRBV12-3 or TRBV12-4 and TRBJ2-7; unclear D gene. V dropped 4 bases and J dropped 0 bases, with 7 bases sitting between them. The CDR3 has 13 residues.

This clonotype came up a few times. The rearrangement joins TRBV4-2 to TRBJ2-7; D remains unclear. Germline V gives CDR1 LGHNA, CDR2 YNFKEQ. The CDR3 is made up of 12 amino acids. V lost 0 bases and J lost 1, with 1 base in between. CDR3 DNA sequence: TGTGCCAGCAGCCAAGATTCCTACGAGCAGTACTTC. It yields the protein CASSQDSYEQYF.